The 18 T cell receptor beta chains below come from one sample, sequenced in a study of pediatric ulcerative colitis. Method: immunoSEQ multiplex PCR; TCRdb's copy keeps in-frame clones and lacks some. Of around 61,000 clones listed, 86% are singletons. Material: blood. These receptors all come from a boy aged 5-17 years with severe ulcerative colitis.

The chain joins TRBV19 to TRBJ2-2, with a tentative D call TRBD1 (6 bases). This CDR3 has 14 amino acids. Looked up from germline, CDR1 is LNHDA and CDR2 is SQIVND (reference sequence). V was pared by 8 bases and J by 1 base, with 11 bases between. This CDR3 reads CASRTGRNTGELFF. In nucleotides, the CDR3 is TGTGCCAGTCGAACAGGGAGGAACACCGGGGAGCTGTTTTTT.

The chain combines TRBV5-4 with TRBJ2-5, with 7 bases identical to TRBD2. The V gene end was trimmed by 4 bases and the J gene end by 2 bases; junction bases not matched to a gene: 5. The germline gives CDR1 SGHNT, CDR2 YYREEE (reference sequence). The CDR3 sequence is 14 residues long. CDR3 sequence: CASSGTISQETQYF. CDR3 bases: TGTGCCAGCAGCGGGACTATCTCGCAAGAGACCCAGTACTTC.

J is TRBJ2-1 and V is TRBV27, with TRBD2 matching 8 bases. This CDR3 contains 12 residues. With 8 bases clipped from V and 9 bases from J, the junction kept 6 bases outside the gene matches. The germline V gene encodes CDR1 MNHEY and CDR2 SMNVEV (reference sequence). CDR3 sequence reads: CASVSGSGEQFF. The CDR3, as DNA: TGTGCCAGCGTAAGCGGGAGCGGTGAGCAGTTCTTC.

This clone has only one observation. This chain uses TRBV30 with TRBJ1-4; 7 bases align to TRBD1. The germline CDR1 and CDR2 sequences are GTSNPN and SVGIG (reference sequence). Trimming cost V 4 bases and J 0 bases; bases outside gene matches: 2. This CDR3 contains 14 residues. The CDR3 nucleotides are TGTGCCTGGACTGGGACAGCAACTAATGAAAAACTGTTTTTT. Translation gives CAWTGTATNEKLFF.

The chain joins TRBV2 to TRBJ2-7, with 7 nucleotides matching TRBD2. Trimming removed 6 bases from V and 0 bases from J; junction bases left unmatched: 5. The CDR3 length is 14 residues. CDR1 is SNHLY, CDR2 FYNNEI, per germline. The CDR3 spells CASRERGHSYEQYF. The CDR3 nucleotides are TGTGCCAGCAGAGAGCGGGGCCACTCCTACGAGCAGTACTTC. Together with reference TRBV2 and TRBJ2-7, the CDR3 gives the full variable domain: EPEVTQTPSHQVTQMGQEVILRCVPISNHLYFYWYRQILGQKVEFLVSFYNNEISEKSEIFDDQFSVERPDGSNFTLKIRSTKLEDSAMYFCASRERGHSYEQYFGPGTRLTVT.

The chain couples TRBV6-5 to TRBJ2-2; the D is unclear. The CDR3 loop spans 13 amino acids. Trimming cost V 5 bases and J 2 bases, with 6 bases left between them. Germline assignment: CDR1 MNHEY and CDR2 SVGAGI. CDR3 DNA: TGTGCCAGCAGTAGTTCCAACACCGGGGAGCTGTTTTTT. The encoded protein is CASSSSNTGELFF.

In this sample, this clone turned up once. The rearrangement joins TRBV5-1 to TRBJ2-5; 7 bases map to TRBD1. Germline V CDR1 and CDR2: SGHRS, YFSETQ. The CDR3 is 15 amino acids. V shed 3 bases, J shed 5 bases, and the junction held 10 bases outside the gene matches. As DNA, the CDR3 is TGCGCCAGCAGCTCCGACAGGGTCCCGGGGGAGACCCAGTACTTC. Its translation is CASSSDRVPGETQYF.

The rearrangement uses TRBV6-5 and TRBJ2-1; 9 bases match TRBD1. CDR3 length: 15 residues. The J segment lost 5 bases and the V segment lost 6 bases, leaving 8 bases of the junction unmatched. Germline V gives CDR1 MNHEY, CDR2 SVGAGI. This chain's CDR3 is CASSRAGTGNNEQFF. CDR3 sequence (DNA): TGTGCCAGCAGCCGGGCCGGGACAGGGAACAATGAGCAGTTCTTC.

The genes are TRBV5-4 and TRBJ2-1; unclear D gene. This CDR3 comprises 13 residues. Germline V gives CDR1 SGHNT, CDR2 YYREEE (reference sequence). Deletions cut 4 bases from V and 4 bases from J, with 9 bases between. CDR3 nucleotides: TGTGCCAGCAGCGAGGACGGATACAATGAGCAGTTCTTC. It codes for CASSEDGYNEQFF. Full variable domain (rest looked up from reference TRBV5-4 and TRBJ2-1): ETGVTQSPTHLIKTRGQQVTLRCSSQSGHNTVSWYQQALGQGPQFIFQYYREEENGRGNFPPRFSGLQFPNYSSELNVNALELDDSALYLCASSEDGYNEQFFGPGTRLTVL.

V usage is TRBV6-6 and J usage is TRBJ1-2; D gene ambiguous. CDR1 MNHNY and CDR2 SVGAGI come from the germline V gene (reference sequence). This CDR3 contains 13 residues. V lost 7 bases, J lost 0 bases, and 9 bases lay in between. CDR3 bases: TGTGCCAGCAAGCCAGGCGCTAACTATGGCTACACCTTC. Protein sequence: CASKPGANYGYTF.

The V gene is TRBV7-9, the J gene TRBJ1-4; D is unclear. CDR3 length equals 14 residues. Germline loops: CDR1 SEHNR, CDR2 FQNEAQ (reference sequence). Trimming pared 5 bases from V and 8 bases from J, leaving 15 bases between. DNA for the CDR3: TGTGCCAGCAGCCCTAGGGAAGTCCGGGAAAAACTGTTTTTT. It is translated as CASSPREVREKLFF.

The gene calls are TRBV7-9 and TRBJ1-4; possibly TRBD1 for D (5 bases). V lost 4 bases to trimming and J lost 4 bases, with 16 bases between them. This CDR3 contains 16 residues. Germline-derived CDR1 and CDR2 are SEHNR and FQNEAQ (reference sequence). In nucleotides, the CDR3 is TGTGCCAGCAGCTCAAGCGACAGAGATTATAATGAAAAACTGTTTTTT. It specifies CASSSSDRDYNEKLFF.

This clone appeared once. The chain uses TRBV7-9 and TRBJ2-1; TRBD2 matches at 10 bases. Trimming took 4 bases from V and 6 from J; bases not matched to a gene: 9. This CDR3 region has 16 residues. Per germline, CDR1 SEHNR and CDR2 FQNEAQ (reference sequence). The CDR3 loop is CASSSGLAGESNEQFF. CDR3 coding DNA: TGTGCCAGCAGCTCGGGGCTAGCGGGAGAGTCCAATGAGCAGTTCTTC.

This clone appeared a single time. The chain recombines TRBV13 with TRBJ2-1; 13 bases match TRBD2. The CDR3 sequence is 15 residues long. CDR1 PRHDT and CDR2 FYEKMQ come from the germline V gene (reference sequence). V gave up 5 bases and J gave up 9 bases; unmatched junction bases: 7. This CDR3 reads CASSTGLAGVSEQFF. The CDR3 DNA reads as TGTGCCAGCAGCACCGGACTAGCGGGAGTTTCTGAGCAGTTCTTC.

With respect to this clone: At the DNA level, this CDR3 is encoded by other sequences in the same sample as well. V gene TRBV27 combines with J gene TRBJ2-1, with TRBD2 identical over 14 bases. CDR1 is MNHEY, CDR2 SMNVEV, per germline (reference sequence). V shed 6 bases, J shed 8 bases, and the junction held 3 bases outside the gene matches. CDR3 length equals 14 residues. In DNA form, the CDR3 reads TGTGCCAGCAGAGGACTAGCGGGAGGTTATGAGCAGTTCTTC. Its translation: CASRGLAGGYEQFF.

The chain couples TRBV4-1 to TRBJ2-7; D is undetermined. CDR1 MGHRA and CDR2 YSYEKL come from the germline V gene. The CDR3 consists of 15 residues. V gave up 0 bases and J gave up 3 bases, with 12 bases separating them. CDR3 sequence (DNA): TGCGCCAGCAGCCAAGAAATCGACACCTACTACGAGCAGTACTTC. It specifies CASSQEIDTYYEQYF.

This chain connects TRBV27 to TRBJ2-7; D is tentatively TRBD1 or TRBD2 (5 bases each). The CDR3 runs to 12 residues. CDR1 and CDR2 from the germline V gene are MNHEY and SMNVEV (reference sequence). The V gene lost 11 bases and the J gene lost 3 bases, with 14 bases spanning the gap. As DNA, the CDR3 is TGTGCCTCCCGGGGACCTGGCTACGAGCAGTACTTC. It is translated as CASRGPGYEQYF.

In this sample, this clone turned up once. The CDR3 DNA follows: TGCGCCAGCAGCCACCCACCGGACAGGGGCGAAGATACGCAGTATTTT. It yields the protein CASSHPPDRGEDTQYF. The chain employs TRBV4-1 and TRBJ2-3; TRBD1 matches at 9 bases. V shed 3 bases and J 5 bases; nucleotides not matched to a gene: 9. This CDR3 has 16 amino acids. CDR1 is MGHRA, CDR2 YSYEKL, per germline.